The 5 T cell receptor beta chains below were found in one sample sequenced in a study of tumor-infiltrating lymphocytes in oesophageal squamous cell carcinoma. In TCRdb, the PCR reads were re-called with MiXCR into one record per CDR3 protein. Of about 3,400 distinct CDR3 sequences in the sample, roughly 17% were seen once. The specimen was esophageal tumor tissue. Receptor source: a male donor with esophageal squamous cell carcinoma.

This sequence joins TRBV2 and TRBJ2-1; D is perhaps TRBD1 or TRBD2 (6 bases each). The end of the DNA aligns better with TRBJ2-7, so the J call may be wrong. CDR3 size: 16 residues. Germline CDR1 SNHLY, CDR2 FYNNEI. This CDR3 reads CASSPGGGPPTREQYF. The CDR3 DNA reads TGTGCCAGCAGCCCTGGAGGGGGGCCCCCTACGCGAGAGCAGTACTTC.

This clonotype is medium-sized in the sample. The chain employs TRBV7-2 and TRBJ2-5; D might be TRBD2 (6 bases). The V end lost 5 bases, the J end lost 4 bases, and 17 bases lay between the germline ends. Per germline, CDR1 SGHTA and CDR2 FQGNSA. The CDR3 runs 15 residues. Written as DNA, the CDR3 is TGTGCCAGCAGCCCCCCCGGGGGATACCGAGAGACCCAGTACTTC. This encodes CASSPPGGYRETQYF. Full variable domain (outside the CDR3, taken from reference TRBV7-2 and TRBJ2-5): GAGVSQSPSNKVTEKGKDVELRCDPISGHTALYWYRQSLGQGLEFLIYFQGNSAPDKSGLPSDRFSAERTGGSVSTLTIQRTQQEDSAVYLCASSPPGGYRETQYFGPGTRLLVL.

Concerning this clonotype itself: Since the CDR3 does not end with the conserved phenylalanine or tryptophan, this likely comes from a read error. The limits of the CDR3 on the DNA are not certain, so only TCRdb's listed CDR3 is given. CDR3 in amino acids: CASSTTGTS. This sequence joins TRBV25-1 and TRBJ2-6. CDR1 and CDR2 (germline): MGHDK, SYGVNS. The CDR3 length is 9 residues, termini included.

This clonotype was detected ten times or more. The V call is TRBV5-6, the J call TRBJ1-1, with a tentative D call TRBD1 (5 bases). Trimming pared 0 bases from V and 1 base from J, leaving 13 bases between. Germline assignment: CDR1 SGHDT and CDR2 YYEEEE. The CDR3 is 16 residues long. The CDR3 nucleotides read TGTGCCAGCAGCTTGGCCTCGGGACTTTGGAACACTGAAGCTTTCTTT. Translating it yields CASSLASGLWNTEAFF.

This clonotype showed up many times. The CDR3 DNA is TGTGCCAGCAGAACTCAGGGGACCTATGGCTACACCTTC. It encodes CASRTQGTYGYTF. The rearrangement links TRBV28 to TRBJ1-2; tentative D call: TRBD1 (6 bases). Looked up from germline, CDR1 is MDHEN and CDR2 is SYDVKM. Trimming took off 6 bases at V and 4 bases at J, with 12 bases between the two ends. This CDR3 is built from 13 residues.